This T cell receptor (beta chain) came from a study of shared clonotypes between healthy human individuals (dated by TCRdb to about 2020). Some background on the complete study: The cohort included a few men and a couple of women between 18 and 49 years of age. For each donor, three plates each were used for CD4 naive and CD4 memory, two plates were used for CD8 naive, and one plate was used for CD8 memory. The study deeply sequenced blood TCR repertoires of five healthy adults to estimate repertoire size and the extent of clonotype sharing between individuals. Different laboratories and diverse techniques were used to prepare libraries and sequence TCR repertoires, to increase sequencing depth and limit assay-specific biases. Per donor, leukapheresis produced somewhere between about 0.94 and 9.5 billion PBMCs. What the authors observed across the whole study: Rarefaction of sorted-subset datasets indicated incomplete sequencing despite the large sequencing depth. When several donors were compared, the shared fraction of clonotypes was around 5% for naive CD4, about 4% for naive CD8, 2% to 2.5% for memory CD4, and about 0.36% for memory CD8. Higher generation probabilities were observed for clonotypes shared by all four sorted-subset donors than for non-shared clonotypes. Sampling was restricted to blood, and TCR repertoires in tissues likely differ from the TCR repertoires found in blood. Because the study included only a small number of donors, the genetic and exposure-history diversity represented was limited. Pairwise subsampling led to the expectation that sequencing depth would affect the degree of clonotype sharing among donors. Naive subsets generally had larger estimated clonotype richness than memory subsets.

As concerns this clone: Its antigen is still unknown. Base quality data are lacking; no much larger clone is found one base away.

TCR CDR3 regions were amplified from genomic DNA by multiplex PCR using the deep immunoSEQ assay. Extracted genomic DNA from each cell subset was distributed evenly across all wells of several immunoSEQ 96-well plates, and each plate was treated as a replicate. For sorted subsets, about 0.2 ug genomic DNA, equal to some 30,000 T cell genomes, was loaded into each replicate PCR. The purified libraries were quantified using a Qubit 3.0 fluorometer, sized with a Bioanalyzer 2100, and then quantified again using the KAPA Library Quantification kit. Every immunoSEQ 96-well plate was sequenced on a dedicated single-read 150-cycle Illumina NextSeq 550 flow cell. Per the original workflow: Because only junctional sequences without quality scores were contained in the immunoSEQ output, filtering matching that applied to full-length reads could not be performed. To assign V/J genes and CDR3, sequences were annotated using PyIR, a Python wrapper for IgBLAST v1.9, with IMGT germline references. Any read was removed if the V/J assignment was weak (E-value above 1e-6), the CDR3 was missing, or the read contained stop codons, out-of-frame junctions, or ambiguous translated residues. A V3J clonotype was defined by an identical inferred V gene, J gene, and CDR3 amino acid sequence. Percentage overlap between repertoires was computed as shared unique clonotypes divided by the size of the smaller repertoire. Richness of each repertoire was evaluated using RTK rarefaction, the Chao1 estimator, and Recon v2.1 estimates of unobserved clonotypes. Generation probabilities for all TCRbeta clonotypes obtained by the gDNA method from a handful of donors were computed using OLGA. This immuneACCESS table, as held by TCRdb, lists in-frame sequences with V and J called but not all clones. Of the missing ones, under half trace to an unresolved V gene in checked studies; the others have no known cause. That table gives V, J and clone size, and the DNA gave D and trimming. For this sample there are around 2.3 million clones; under 97% appear just once. Of the sample, around 0.13% falls within the top ten clones.

Healthy HIV-negative adults with no recently reported acute infections or vaccinations were included as donors. Every donor was a Caucasian adult living in Nashville, Tennessee, USA. CD4+ T cells were enriched by magnetic negative selection; naive cells were then positively selected on CD45RA, and the negative fraction formed the memory subset. After blood collection by leukapheresis, PBMCs were isolated using Ficoll-Histopaque density gradient centrifugation and then cryopreserved in the vapor phase of liquid nitrogen. Purity and quantity of every magnetically sorted T cell population were checked by analytical flow cytometry. From each sorted fraction, genomic DNA was isolated and quantified by UV absorbance on a Nanodrop 2000c. V sheds 8 bases and J sheds 9 bases, leaving 20 bases between their ends. There are 14 amino acids in the CDR3, from cysteine to phenylalanine inclusive. Only CDR3 DNA is held: 42 bases, read in frame from base 1. According to the germline V gene (reference sequence), CDR1 reads MNHEY and CDR2 reads SMNVEV.

The origin of this receptor is a man younger than 30 in good health. The sequenced sample was naive CD4+ T cells sorted from blood. The cell subset or site tag for this specimen amounts to: CD45RA+ positively selected. The chain joins TRBV27 to TRBJ1-5, with a weak D call of TRBD1 (5 bases match). The nucleotide sequence reads TGTGCCAGCGGTCCGGGGGGACCCAAGCCGCCCCAGCATTTT. This is translated as CASGPGGPKPPQHF.